This TCR beta chain originates from a study of cytomegalovirus exposure and HLA in healthy donors (dated by TCRdb to 2015 to 2018). The study in broad terms: A later analysis indicated that the roughly 120 validation repertoires were generated on the platform also employed for the approximately 690 repertoires of the first cohort. The study was designed to test whether signatures of past pathogen exposure could be identified by cataloging public T cell receptors. In addition to the first cohort of 650 to 800 subjects, a separate validation cohort of approximately 120 different subjects was used. The study combined high-throughput TCR immunosequencing, statistical association of individual TCRs with disease status, and machine learning to predict cytomegalovirus infection status. The investigation overall reported the following: Subsequent analysis determined that TCRs grouped into clusters in the first cohort also showed a tendency toward co-occurrence across the 120 validation repertoires, and 94% of cluster scores exceeded 0. In both the original and validation cohorts, the classifier was reported to diagnose cytomegalovirus status with high specificity and sensitivity. Three of the identified cytomegalovirus-associated TCR beta chains were confirmed in vitro to be specific for cytomegalovirus antigens. In the study, 150 to 200 TCR beta chains were listed as associated with cytomegalovirus. Most TCR sequences were observed very rarely across donors, whereas some public TCRs were present in many individuals. A later analysis had no HLA typing for the validation cohort, so co-occurrence there was scored across all 110 or so repertoires. The authors suggested that the approach could potentially be generalized to other disease states and immunological phenotypes.

Donors formed part of the validation cohort, which comprised fewer than 150 subjects and was distinct from the first cohort of 670 or so subjects. The method behind the library was the immunoSEQ multiplex PCR assay. The source study handled its data this way. A statistical classification framework was built to diagnose cytomegalovirus status from the catalog of TCR beta chain sequences. TCRdb retrieved this table from immuneACCESS and kept in-frame rearrangements only. Not all clones are present; in checked studies, unresolved V genes account for under half, and no reason is known for the remainder. V and J calls and clone size are given by that table; D and trimming were obtained from the DNA. The sample records roughly 310,000 clones, around 90% of which are singletons. About 0.96% of the sample is taken by the ten largest. As for this clone: Its antigen specificity is not known. Per-base qualities were not stored, and no clone one base away is much larger.

Via the germline V gene, CDR1 is SGHTA and CDR2 FQGNSA. The CDR3 goes from the cysteine to the phenylalanine over 17 residues. Just the 51-base CDR3 DNA is kept, in frame starting at base 1. V trim: 1 base; J trim: 5 bases; unmatched bases: 10. Sequencing input: PBMCs. The rearrangement joined TRBV7-2 to TRBJ2-3; TRBD2 aligns with 9 central bases. This sequence was found in a man aged 25-45 years in good health and CMV-seronegative. This receptor has the CDR3 CASSLEKRGAPRDTQYF. The DNA is as follows: TGTGCCAGCAGCTTAGAAAAGCGGGGGGCCCCCAGAGATACGCAGTATTTT. The CDR3, completed at both ends by the reference TRBV7-2 and TRBJ2-3 genes, gives the full variable domain GAGVSQSPSNKVTEKGKDVELRCDPISGHTALYWYRQSLGQGLEFLIYFQGNSAPDKSGLPSDRFSAERTGGSVSTLTIQRTQQEDSAVYLCASSLEKRGAPRDTQYFGPGTRLTVL.